This T cell receptor (beta chain) was captured by sequencing in a study of T cells after yellow fever vaccination. To note about this clonotype: The antigen remains unidentified.

TCRdb called the 5' RACE reads again in MiXCR, with one record for every CDR3 protein. The repertoire holds hundreds of thousands of distinct CDR3 sequences, with around 13% as singletons. Study findings and constraints: Subsequent to the booster, the majority of primary-vaccination clones reappeared (approximately 95% CD4, 88% CD8).

Per the germline V gene, CDR1 is LGHDT and CDR2 is YNNKEL (reference sequence). V trimming: 4 bases; J trimming: 0 bases; junction bases outside the gene matches: 7. The CDR3 extends over 17 amino acids. This chain uses TRBV3-1 with TRBJ2-3; 10 bases map to TRBD1. This receptor was identified in a man between 18 and 35 years old who received the YFV17D yellow fever vaccine. The sequencing here drew on CD4+ T cells sorted from PBMCs, taken 15 days after the yellow fever booster vaccination. The chain's CDR3 is CASSLRTGGPSTDTQYF. The CDR3 nucleotides read TGTGCCAGCAGCCTGAGGACAGGGGGACCTAGCACAGATACGCAGTATTTT.